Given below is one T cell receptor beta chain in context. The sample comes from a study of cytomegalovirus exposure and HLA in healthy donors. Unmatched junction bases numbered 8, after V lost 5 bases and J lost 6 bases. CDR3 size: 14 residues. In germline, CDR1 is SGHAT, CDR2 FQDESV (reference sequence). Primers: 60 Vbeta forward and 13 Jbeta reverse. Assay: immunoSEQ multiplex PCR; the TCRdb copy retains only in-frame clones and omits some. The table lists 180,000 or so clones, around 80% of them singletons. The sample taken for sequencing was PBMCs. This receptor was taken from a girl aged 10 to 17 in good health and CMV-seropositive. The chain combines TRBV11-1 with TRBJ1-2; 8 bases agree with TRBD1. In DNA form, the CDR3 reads TGTGCCAGCAGCAAAGGACAGGGAGAAGATGGCTACACCTTC. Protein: CASSKGQGEDGYTF. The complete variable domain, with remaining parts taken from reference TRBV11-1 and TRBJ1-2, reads EAEVAQSPRYKITEKSQAVAFWCDPISGHATLYWYRQILGQGPELLVQFQDESVVDDSQLPKDRFSAERLKGVDSTLKIQPAELGDSAMYLCASSKGQGEDGYTFGSGTRLTVV.